This TCR beta chain emerged from a study of blood T cell repertoires in COVID-19. About the study: The study drew acute and convalescent COVID-19 samples from the United States, Italy and Spain. From T cells, B-cell-depleted T cells, or PBMCs came the material, which was cDNA or gDNA.

In the authors' workflow: Counts of nucleated cells, estimated from reference gene primer amplification, were obtained. The method was immunoSEQ multiplex PCR; TCRdb's version includes in-frame clones alone and lacks a portion of them. For V, J and clone size, that table is used; D and trimming come from the DNA. Of roughly 250,000 clones listed, about 86% are singletons. Germline CDR1 and CDR2: WSHSY and SAAADI. The CDR3 covers 15 residues. The trim removed 6 bases at V and 7 bases at J, leaving 5 bases unmatched. The rearrangement links TRBV10-2 to TRBJ2-2, with 13 positions matching TRBD2. Sequencing used peripheral blood. This TCR was recovered from a man in his forties with active or convalescent COVID-19. DNA of the CDR3: TGCGCCAGCAGCCGGACTAGCGGGGGTGGCGGGGAGCTGTTTTTT. Its translation: CASSRTSGGGGELFF.